The rows below give T cell receptor beta chains drawn from one sample of a study of T cell responses to AZD1222 COVID-19 vaccine. Clones were read by immunoSEQ multiplex PCR, and TCRdb kept only the in-frame ones, dropping some. The sample holds fewer than 200,000 clones, around nine tenths seen once. Sample: peripheral blood, taken on day 0 of AZD1222 vaccination. These receptors came from an adult in good health. The CDR3 runs from the conserved cysteine through the conserved F or W. Each record gives: V gene, clone size, J gene, CDR3 length, D gene, CDR3 protein, CDR3 DNA. A D gene is named only where the DNA matches it firmly. Rows give clone size only sometimes, using once, few, many, or a class for an expanded clone.

TRBV29-1,.,TRBJ1-2,13,.,CSAGGPQRGGYTF,TGCAGCGCCGGGGGGCCCCAACGGGGGGGCTACACCTTC
TRBV30,.,TRBJ1-3,14,.,CAWSVRGSGNTIYF,TGTGCCTGGAGTGTACGCGGCTCTGGAAACACCATATATTTT
TRBV20-1,once,TRBJ1-1,11,.,CSATLRAEAFF,TGCAGTGCTACCCTGAGGGCTGAAGCTTTCTTT
TRBV27,.,TRBJ1-6,14,TRBD1,CASTRGQINSPLHF,TGTGCCAGCACCCGGGGACAGATTAATTCACCCCTCCACTTT
TRBV5-4,once,TRBJ2-1,15,.,CASSLGQSSYNEQFF,TGTGCCAGCAGCTTGGGGCAGAGCTCCTACAATGAGCAGTTCTTC
TRBV9,.,TRBJ1-1,12,.,CASSPRAGEAFF,TGTGCCAGCAGCCCCCGGGCCGGTGAAGCTTTCTTT
TRBV5-5,.,TRBJ1-1,13,.,CASSPTGLSEAFF,TGTGCCAGCAGCCCAACAGGGCTCTCTGAAGCTTTCTTT
TRBV9,once,TRBJ1-1,16,.,CASSVGAANLGTEAFF,TGTGCCAGCAGCGTAGGGGCGGCCAACCTTGGGACTGAAGCTTTCTTT
TRBV11-2,.,TRBJ1-1,12,.,CASNYQAREAFF,TGTGCCAGCAACTATCAAGCCCGGGAGGCTTTCTTT
TRBV5-1,.,TRBJ1-1,13,.,CASSFEENTEAFF,TGCGCCAGCAGCTTCGAGGAGAACACTGAAGCTTTCTTT
TRBV27,.,TRBJ2-7,13,.,CASSSLNSYEQYF,TGTGCCAGCAGTTCCCTCAACTCCTACGAGCAGTACTTC
TRBV5-6,.,TRBJ2-6,17,TRBD2,CASSFPAGVAGANVLTF,TGTGCCAGCAGCTTTCCGGCGGGAGTTGCTGGGGCCAACGTCCTGACTTTC
TRBV7-2,.,TRBJ1-1,13,.,CASSLATESEAFF,TGTGCCAGCAGCTTAGCTACGGAATCTGAAGCTTTCTTT
TRBV5-3,.,TRBJ2-7,14,.,CARSFFGQRYEQYF,TGTGCCAGAAGCTTCTTTGGACAGCGCTACGAGCAGTACTTC
TRBV24-1,.,TRBJ1-1,16,TRBD1,CATSDSSQGGRTEAFF,TGTGCCACCAGTGATTCTTCTCAGGGGGGGCGCACTGAAGCTTTCTTT
TRBV5-4,.,TRBJ2-1,15,TRBD2,CASSLTSGGVNEQFF,TGTGCCAGCAGCTTGACTAGCGGGGGTGTCAATGAGCAGTTCTTC
TRBV7-9,.,TRBJ2-1,14,TRBD2,CASSFGGSYNEQFF,TGTGCCAGCAGCTTCGGGGGGTCCTACAATGAGCAGTTCTTC